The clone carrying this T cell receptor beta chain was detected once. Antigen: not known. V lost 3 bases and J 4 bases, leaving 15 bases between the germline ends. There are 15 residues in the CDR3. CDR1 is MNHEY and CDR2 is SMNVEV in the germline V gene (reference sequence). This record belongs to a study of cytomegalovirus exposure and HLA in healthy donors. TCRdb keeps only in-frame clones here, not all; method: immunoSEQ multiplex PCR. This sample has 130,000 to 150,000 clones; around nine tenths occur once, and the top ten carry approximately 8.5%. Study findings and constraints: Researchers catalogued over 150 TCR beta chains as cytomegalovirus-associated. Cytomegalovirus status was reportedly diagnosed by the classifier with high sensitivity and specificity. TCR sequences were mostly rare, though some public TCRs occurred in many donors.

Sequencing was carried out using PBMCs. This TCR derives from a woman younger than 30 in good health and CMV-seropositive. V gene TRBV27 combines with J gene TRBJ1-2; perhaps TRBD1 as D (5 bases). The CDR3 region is CASSLVVDNVYGYTF. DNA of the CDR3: TGTGCCAGCAGTTTGGTAGTGGACAACGTCTATGGCTACACCTTC.